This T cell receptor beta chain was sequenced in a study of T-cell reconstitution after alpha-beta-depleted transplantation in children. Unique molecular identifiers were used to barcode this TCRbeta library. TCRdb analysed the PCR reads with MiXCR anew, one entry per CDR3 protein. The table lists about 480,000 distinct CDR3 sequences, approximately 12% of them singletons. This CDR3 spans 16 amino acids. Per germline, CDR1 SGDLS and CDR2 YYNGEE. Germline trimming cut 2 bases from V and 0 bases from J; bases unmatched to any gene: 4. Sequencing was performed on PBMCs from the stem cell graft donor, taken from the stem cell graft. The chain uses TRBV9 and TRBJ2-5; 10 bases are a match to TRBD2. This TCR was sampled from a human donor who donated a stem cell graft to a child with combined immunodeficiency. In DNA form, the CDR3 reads TGTGCCAGCAGCGTCCCTAGCGGGGGATACCAAGAGACCCAGTACTTC. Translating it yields CASSVPSGGYQETQYF.